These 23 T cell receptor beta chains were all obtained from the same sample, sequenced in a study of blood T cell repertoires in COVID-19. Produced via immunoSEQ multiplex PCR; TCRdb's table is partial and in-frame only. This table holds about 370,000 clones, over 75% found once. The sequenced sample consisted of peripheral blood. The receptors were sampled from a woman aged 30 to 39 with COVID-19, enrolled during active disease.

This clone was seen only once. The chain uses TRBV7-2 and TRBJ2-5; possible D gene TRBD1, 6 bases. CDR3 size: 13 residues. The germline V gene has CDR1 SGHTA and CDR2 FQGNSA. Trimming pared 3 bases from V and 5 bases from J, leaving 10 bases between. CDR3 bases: TGTGCCAGCAGCTTGACCCAGGGGGAGACCCAGTACTTC. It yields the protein CASSLTQGETQYF.

CDR3 DNA sequence: TGCAGCGTGGGTATAGCGGGAGGGGAGACCCAGTACTTC. The encoded protein is CSVGIAGGETQYF. This sequence joins TRBV29-1 and TRBJ2-5, with 11 bases aligning to TRBD2. Germline values: CDR1 SQVTM, CDR2 ANQGSEA. The CDR3 runs 13 residues. V was clipped by 6 bases and J by 5 bases; unmatched bases: 5.

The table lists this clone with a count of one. DNA for the CDR3: TGTGCCAGCAGTTTAGCCGGCGGGCCCAACTATGGCTACACCTTC. It codes for CASSLAGGPNYGYTF. This sequence joins TRBV27 and TRBJ1-2; D call uncertain. CDR3 size: 15 residues. Germline-derived CDR1 and CDR2 are MNHEY and SMNVEV (reference sequence). V was clipped by 2 bases and J by 2 bases, with 12 bases between them.

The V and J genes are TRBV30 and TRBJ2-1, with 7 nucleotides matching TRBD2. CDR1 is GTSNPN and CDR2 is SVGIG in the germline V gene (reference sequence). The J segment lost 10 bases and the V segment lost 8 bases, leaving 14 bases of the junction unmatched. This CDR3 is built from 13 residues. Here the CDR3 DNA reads TGTGCCCACAGTCGGGGAGGGTCCCTGGAGCAGTTCTTC. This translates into CAHSRGGSLEQFF. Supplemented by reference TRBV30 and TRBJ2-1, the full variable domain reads SQTIHQWPATLVQPVGSPLSLECTVEGTSNPNLYWYRQAAGRGLQLLFYSVGIGQISSEVPQNLSASRPQDRQFILSSKKLLLSDSGFYLCAHSRGGSLEQFFGPGTRLTVL.

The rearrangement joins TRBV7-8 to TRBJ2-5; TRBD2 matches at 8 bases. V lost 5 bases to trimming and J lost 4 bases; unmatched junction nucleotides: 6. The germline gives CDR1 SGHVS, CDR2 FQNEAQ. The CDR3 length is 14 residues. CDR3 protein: CASSPWTSRETQYF. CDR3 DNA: TGTGCCAGCAGCCCGTGGACTAGCAGAGAGACCCAGTACTTC. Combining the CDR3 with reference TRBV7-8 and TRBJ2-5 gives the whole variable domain GAGVSQSPRYKVAKRGQDVALRCDPISGHVSLFWYQQALGQGPEFLTYFQNEAQLDKSGLPSDRFFAERPEGSVSTLKIQRTQQEDSAVYLCASSPWTSRETQYFGPGTRLLVL.

The chain's CDR3 is CASSPRDRGPQPQHF. CDR3 sequence (DNA): TGTGCCAGCAGCCCCCGGGACAGGGGGCCTCAGCCCCAGCATTTT. The chain combines TRBV7-2 with TRBJ1-5, with 12 bases that match TRBD1. There are 15 residues in the CDR3. The germline CDR1 and CDR2 sequences are SGHTA and FQGNSA. The ends lost 5 bases at V and 6 bases at J; junction bases unmatched: 5.

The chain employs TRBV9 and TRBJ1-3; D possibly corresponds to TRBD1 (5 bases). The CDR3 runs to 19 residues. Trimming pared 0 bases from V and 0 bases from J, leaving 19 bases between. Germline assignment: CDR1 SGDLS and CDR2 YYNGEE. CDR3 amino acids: CASSVEGLGQGGSGNTIYF. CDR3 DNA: TGTGCCAGCAGCGTAGAGGGTTTGGGGCAGGGAGGCTCTGGAAACACCATATATTTT.

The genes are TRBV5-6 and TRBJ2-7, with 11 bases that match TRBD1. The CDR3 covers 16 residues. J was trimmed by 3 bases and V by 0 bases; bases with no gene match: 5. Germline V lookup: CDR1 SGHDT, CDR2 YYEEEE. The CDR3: CASSLEYGTGGYEQYF. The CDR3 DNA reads TGTGCCAGCAGCTTGGAGTACGGGACAGGGGGCTACGAGCAGTACTTC.

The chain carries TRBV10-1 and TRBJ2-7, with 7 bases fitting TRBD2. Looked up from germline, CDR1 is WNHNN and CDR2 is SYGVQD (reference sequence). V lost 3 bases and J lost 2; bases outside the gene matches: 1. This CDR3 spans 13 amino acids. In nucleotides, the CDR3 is TGCGCCAGCAGTGAAGGACTAGCCTACGAGCAGTACTTC. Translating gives CASSEGLAYEQYF.

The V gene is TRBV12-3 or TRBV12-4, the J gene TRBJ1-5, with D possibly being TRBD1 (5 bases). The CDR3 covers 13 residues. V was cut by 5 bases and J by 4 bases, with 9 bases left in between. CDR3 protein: CASSPRQNQPQHF. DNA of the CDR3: TGTGCCAGCAGTCCCAGACAGAATCAGCCCCAGCATTTT.

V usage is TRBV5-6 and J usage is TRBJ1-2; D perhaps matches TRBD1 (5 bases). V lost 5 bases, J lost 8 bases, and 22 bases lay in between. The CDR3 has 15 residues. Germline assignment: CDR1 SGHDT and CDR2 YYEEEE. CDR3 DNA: TGTGCCAGCAGACTCGGACCAGGGTTTGCGGAAGGCTACACCTTC. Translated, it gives CASRLGPGFAEGYTF.

The CDR3 DNA follows: TGTGCCAGCCGCAGGTTATCCCTCCTTGAGCAGTTCTTC. This translates into CASRRLSLLEQFF. The J gene is TRBJ2-1, the V gene TRBV27, with no clear D. Trimming stripped 8 bases from V and 9 bases from J, with 17 bases between. Looked up from germline, CDR1 is MNHEY and CDR2 is SMNVEV (reference sequence). The CDR3 is 13 residues long.

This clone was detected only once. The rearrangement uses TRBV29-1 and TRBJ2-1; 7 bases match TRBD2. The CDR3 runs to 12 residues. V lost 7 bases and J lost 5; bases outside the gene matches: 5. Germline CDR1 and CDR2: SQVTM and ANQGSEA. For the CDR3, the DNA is TGCAGCGGCGGACTAGGGAACAATGAGCAGTTCTTC. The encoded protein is CSGGLGNNEQFF.

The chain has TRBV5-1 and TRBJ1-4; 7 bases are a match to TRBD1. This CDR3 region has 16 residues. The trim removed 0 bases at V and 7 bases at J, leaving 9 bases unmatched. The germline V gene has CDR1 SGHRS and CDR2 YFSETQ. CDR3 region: CASSLAQIQGGEKLFF. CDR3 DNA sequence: TGCGCCAGCAGCTTGGCCCAAATCCAGGGGGGTGAAAAACTGTTTTTT.

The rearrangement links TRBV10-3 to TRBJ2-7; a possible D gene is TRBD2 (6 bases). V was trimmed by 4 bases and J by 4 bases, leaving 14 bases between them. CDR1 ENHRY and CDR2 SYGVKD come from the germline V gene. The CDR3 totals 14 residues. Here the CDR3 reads CAISGSGDRYEQYF. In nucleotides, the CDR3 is TGTGCCATCAGTGGATCGGGGGATAGATACGAGCAGTACTTC.

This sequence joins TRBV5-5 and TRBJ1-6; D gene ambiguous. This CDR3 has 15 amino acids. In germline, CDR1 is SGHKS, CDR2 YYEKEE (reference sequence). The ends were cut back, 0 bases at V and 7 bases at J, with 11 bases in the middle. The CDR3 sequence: CASSLDPGGNSPLHF. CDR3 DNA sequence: TGTGCCAGCAGCTTGGACCCGGGTGGGAATTCACCCCTCCACTTT. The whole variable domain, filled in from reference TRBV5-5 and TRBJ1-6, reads DAGVTQSPTHLIKTRGQQVTLRCSPISGHKSVSWYQQVLGQGPQFIFQYYEKEERGRGNFPDRFSARQFPNYSSELNVNALLLGDSALYLCASSLDPGGNSPLHFGNGTRLTVT.

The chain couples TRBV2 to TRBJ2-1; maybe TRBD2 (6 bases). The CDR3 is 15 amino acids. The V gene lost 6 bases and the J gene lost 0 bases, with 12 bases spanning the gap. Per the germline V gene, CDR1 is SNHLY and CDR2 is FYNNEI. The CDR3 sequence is CASRVADSSYNEQFF. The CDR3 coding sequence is TGTGCCAGCAGGGTAGCGGATAGCTCCTACAATGAGCAGTTCTTC.

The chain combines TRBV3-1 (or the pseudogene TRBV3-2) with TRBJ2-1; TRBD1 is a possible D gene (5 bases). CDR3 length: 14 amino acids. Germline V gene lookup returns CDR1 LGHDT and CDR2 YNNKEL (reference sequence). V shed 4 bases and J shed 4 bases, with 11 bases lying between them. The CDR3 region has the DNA TGTGCCAGCAGCCCGGTCAGGGCATACAATGAGCAGTTCTTC. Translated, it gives CASSPVRAYNEQFF.

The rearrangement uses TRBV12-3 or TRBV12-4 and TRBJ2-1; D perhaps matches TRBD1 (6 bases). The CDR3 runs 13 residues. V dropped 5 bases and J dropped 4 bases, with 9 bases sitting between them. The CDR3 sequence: CASSPDRYNEQFF. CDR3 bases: TGTGCCAGCAGTCCGGACAGATACAATGAGCAGTTCTTC.

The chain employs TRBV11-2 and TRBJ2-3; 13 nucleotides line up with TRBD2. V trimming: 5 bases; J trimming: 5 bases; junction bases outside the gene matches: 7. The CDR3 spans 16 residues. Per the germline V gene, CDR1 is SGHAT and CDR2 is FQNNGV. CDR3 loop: CASSTGLAGVRDTQYF. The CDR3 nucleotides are TGTGCCAGCAGCACTGGACTAGCGGGAGTGAGAGATACGCAGTATTTT.

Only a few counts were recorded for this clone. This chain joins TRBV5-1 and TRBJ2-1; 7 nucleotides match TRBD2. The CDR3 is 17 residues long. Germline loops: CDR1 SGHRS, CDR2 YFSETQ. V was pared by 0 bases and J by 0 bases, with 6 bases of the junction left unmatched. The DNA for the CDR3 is TGCGCCAGCAGCTTGGACTCTGGCGGGAGCTCCTACAATGAGCAGTTCTTC. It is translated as CASSLDSGGSSYNEQFF.

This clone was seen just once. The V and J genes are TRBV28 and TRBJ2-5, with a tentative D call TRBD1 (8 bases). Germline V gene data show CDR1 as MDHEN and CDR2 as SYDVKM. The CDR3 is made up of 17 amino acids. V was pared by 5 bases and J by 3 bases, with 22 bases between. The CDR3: CASSPGGGQGWEETQYF. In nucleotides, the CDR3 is TGTGCCAGCAGTCCGGGGGGTGGACAGGGTTGGGAAGAGACCCAGTACTTC.

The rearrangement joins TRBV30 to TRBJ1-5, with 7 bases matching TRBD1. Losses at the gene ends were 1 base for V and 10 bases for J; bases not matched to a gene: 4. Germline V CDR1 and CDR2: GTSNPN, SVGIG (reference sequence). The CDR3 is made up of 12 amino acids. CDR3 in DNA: TGTGCCTGGAGTGAAGGGGGCGGCCCCCAGCATTTT. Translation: CAWSEGGGPQHF. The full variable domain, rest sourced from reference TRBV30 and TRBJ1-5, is SQTIHQWPATLVQPVGSPLSLECTVEGTSNPNLYWYRQAAGRGLQLLFYSVGIGQISSEVPQNLSASRPQDRQFILSSKKLLLSDSGFYLCAWSEGGGPQHFGDGTRLSIL.